A selection of T cell receptor beta chains follows, all from one sample in a study of blood T cell repertoires in COVID-19. Libraries were prepared by immunoSEQ multiplex PCR; TCRdb keeps only in-frame clonotypes and omits some of them. The sample records 120,000 or so clones, approximately 82% being singletons. Sample: peripheral blood. All receptors derive from a woman aged 50 to 60 with acute or convalescent COVID-19. CDR3s include the opening cysteine and the closing phenylalanine or tryptophan. The D gene is left open where the match is weak. Only part of the rows carry a size: once, few, many, or a class if the clone is expanded.

V: TRBV6-6; size: NA; J: TRBJ2-2; D: NA; CDR3: CASIDGYGGELFF; DNA: TGTGCCAGCATCGACGGGTATGGCGGGGAGCTGTTTTTT
V: TRBV10-3; size: NA; J: TRBJ1-5; D: TRBD1; CDR3: CAISNKRTGVNQPQHF; DNA: TGTGCCATCAGTAACAAAAGGACAGGGGTAAATCAGCCCCAGCATTTT
V: TRBV30; size: NA; J: TRBJ2-3; D: TRBD2; CDR3: CAWRSAGGADTQYF; DNA: TGTGCCTGGAGATCAGCGGGAGGGGCAGATACGCAGTATTTT
V: TRBV6-5; size: NA; J: TRBJ1-2; D: TRBD1; CDR3: CASSYGAGQGRYGYTF; DNA: TGTGCCAGCAGTTACGGGGCCGGACAGGGGCGCTATGGCTACACCTTC
V: TRBV29-1; size: NA; J: TRBJ2-5; D: TRBD1; CDR3: CSVEAGGRETQYF; DNA: TGCAGCGTTGAAGCAGGGGGCAGAGAGACCCAGTACTTC
V: TRBV9; size: NA; J: TRBJ2-1; D: NA; CDR3: CASSIGLSSYNEQFF; DNA: TGTGCCAGCAGCATCGGACTGAGCTCCTACAATGAGCAGTTCTTC
V: TRBV11-2; size: NA; J: TRBJ2-1; D: TRBD2; CDR3: CASSLIGRGEFF; DNA: TGTGCCAGCAGCTTAATTGGGCGGGGGGAATTCTTC
V: TRBV4-2; size: few; J: TRBJ2-3; D: NA; CDR3: CASSHTLAQSTDTQYF; DNA: TGTGCCAGCAGCCATACTCTAGCGCAGAGCACAGATACGCAGTATTTT
V: TRBV5-1; size: NA; J: TRBJ1-1; D: NA; CDR3: CASSGNRDGTEAFF; DNA: TGCGCCAGCAGCGGAAACAGGGATGGCACTGAAGCTTTCTTT
V: TRBV19; size: once; J: TRBJ1-1; D: TRBD1; CDR3: CASSAGTGRWNTEAFF; DNA: TGTGCCAGTAGTGCCGGGACAGGGAGATGGAACACTGAAGCTTTCTTT
V: TRBV7-9; size: NA; J: TRBJ1-2; D: NA; CDR3: CASSATGFYGYTF; DNA: TGTGCCAGCAGCGCGACAGGTTTCTATGGCTACACCTTC
V: TRBV20-1; size: NA; J: TRBJ2-1; D: TRBD2; CDR3: CSASLAGWSYNEQFF; DNA: TGCAGTGCTAGTTTAGCGGGGTGGTCCTACAATGAGCAGTTCTTC
V: TRBV6-5; size: few; J: TRBJ2-7; D: TRBD2; CDR3: CASSYTSGSYEQYF; DNA: TGTGCCAGCAGTTACACTAGCGGGAGCTACGAGCAGTACTTC
V: TRBV2; size: NA; J: TRBJ1-2; D: TRBD1; CDR3: CASSTGQGVGYTF; DNA: TGTGCCAGCAGTACCGGACAGGGGGTAGGCTACACCTTC
V: TRBV30; size: few; J: TRBJ1-4; D: TRBD1; CDR3: CAWSARDRNEKLFF; DNA: TGTGCCTGGAGCGCCCGGGACAGGAATGAAAAACTGTTTTTT
V: TRBV10-1; size: NA; J: TRBJ2-2; D: TRBD1; CDR3: CASSDRQGSVTGELFF; DNA: TGCGCCAGCAGTGATCGACAGGGGAGCGTCACCGGGGAGCTGTTTTTT
V: TRBV28; size: NA; J: TRBJ1-2; D: NA; CDR3: CAASTGLRGGYTF; DNA: TGTGCCGCCTCGACAGGCCTTAGGGGCGGCTACACCTTC
V: TRBV6-5; size: NA; J: TRBJ1-1; D: NA; CDR3: CASSYDWSDSEAFF; DNA: TGTGCCAGCAGTTACGACTGGAGTGATTCTGAAGCTTTCTTT
V: TRBV5-4; size: NA; J: TRBJ1-1; D: TRBD1; CDR3: CASSLGDRSEAFF; DNA: TGTGCCAGCAGCTTGGGGGACAGGAGTGAAGCTTTCTTT
V: TRBV6-1; size: few; J: TRBJ1-5; D: NA; CDR3: CASSENRGNQPQHF; DNA: TGTGCCAGCAGTGAAAATCGGGGAAATCAGCCCCAGCATTTT
V: TRBV4-2; size: NA; J: TRBJ2-7; D: NA; CDR3: CASSQASPLYEQYF; DNA: TGTGCCAGCAGCCAAGCGTCCCCCCTCTACGAGCAGTACTTC
V: TRBV5-1; size: NA; J: TRBJ2-5; D: TRBD2; CDR3: CASSLAAGGMGETQYF; DNA: TGCGCCAGCAGCTTGGCAGCGGGGGGAATGGGAGAGACCCAGTACTTC
V: TRBV15; size: NA; J: TRBJ2-7; D: NA; CDR3: CATSRDGGSTYEQYF; DNA: TGTGCCACCAGCAGAGATGGGGGGTCTACGTACGAGCAGTACTTC
V: TRBV7-9; size: NA; J: TRBJ2-1; D: TRBD2; CDR3: CASSLGLALVNEQFF; DNA: TGTGCCAGCAGCTTGGGACTAGCGTTGGTCAATGAGCAGTTCTTC